This TCR beta chain was observed in a study of T cell changes during pregnancy in multiple sclerosis. Repertoires were generated with immunoSEQ multiplex PCR, while TCRdb's copy carries only in-frame clones and drops some. The table lists about 69,000 clones, 80% to 95% of them singletons, with 2% in the top ten. Deletions cut 6 bases from V and 3 bases from J, with 15 bases between. Germline CDR1 reads SQVTM; CDR2 reads ANQGSEA. The CDR3 is 13 amino acids. V and J are TRBV29-1 and TRBJ2-7, with a weak D call TRBD1 (5 bases). This receptor was identified in a female donor in good health, enrolled as a control in a pregnancy study. The material was peripheral blood, obtained in the third trimester of pregnancy. The CDR3: CSVYNGQNYEQYF. DNA of the CDR3: TGCAGCGTGTATAACGGACAAAACTACGAGCAGTACTTC.